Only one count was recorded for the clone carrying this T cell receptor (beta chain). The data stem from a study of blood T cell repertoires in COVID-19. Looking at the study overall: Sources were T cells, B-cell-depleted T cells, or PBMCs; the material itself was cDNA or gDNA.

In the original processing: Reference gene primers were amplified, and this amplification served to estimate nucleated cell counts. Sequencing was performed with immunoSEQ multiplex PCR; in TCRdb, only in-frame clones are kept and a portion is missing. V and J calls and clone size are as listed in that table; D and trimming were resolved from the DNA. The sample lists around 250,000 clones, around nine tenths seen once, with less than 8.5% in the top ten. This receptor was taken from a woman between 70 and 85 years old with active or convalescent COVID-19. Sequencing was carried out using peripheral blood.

CDR3 nucleotide sequence: TGCGCCAGCAGCCAGATCAAACTAGTCACAGATACGCAGTATTTT. Translating gives CASSQIKLVTDTQYF. The gene calls are TRBV4-3 and TRBJ2-3; tentatively, D is TRBD2 (5 bases). Trimming took off 3 bases at V and 2 bases at J, with 12 bases between the two ends. The CDR3 sequence is 15 residues long. Germline CDR1 LGHNA, CDR2 YSLEER.